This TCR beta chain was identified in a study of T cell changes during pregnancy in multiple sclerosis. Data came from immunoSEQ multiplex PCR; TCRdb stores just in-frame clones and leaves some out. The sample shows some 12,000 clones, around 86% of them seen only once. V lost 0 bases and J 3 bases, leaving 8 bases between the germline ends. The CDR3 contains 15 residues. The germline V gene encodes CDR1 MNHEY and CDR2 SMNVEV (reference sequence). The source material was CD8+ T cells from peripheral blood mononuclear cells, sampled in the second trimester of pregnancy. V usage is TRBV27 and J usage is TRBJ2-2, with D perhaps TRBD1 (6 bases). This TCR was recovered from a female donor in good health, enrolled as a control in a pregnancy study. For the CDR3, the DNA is TGTGCCAGCAGTTTATCGGCAGGGGACACCGGGGAGCTGTTTTTT. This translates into CASSLSAGDTGELFF.